A single sample gave rise to the 30 T cell receptor beta chains below, sequenced in a study of long-term antiretroviral therapy in people with HIV (dated 2022 in TCRdb). The immunoSEQ hsTCRB v3.0 assay was used at survey level resolution to sequence the TRB variable region. TCRdb mirrors the immuneACCESS table, restricted to in-frame sequences. Some clones are absent from its copies; in checked studies, under half trace to an unresolved V gene, and the reason for the others is unknown. The sample profile shows around 32,000 clones; about 87% of them were found once. Around 9% of the sample belongs to the ten largest clones. The sample in question was unsorted PBMCs, obtained 3.2 years before starting antiretroviral therapy. These receptors all come from a man aged 50 to 60 with HIV.

The chain couples TRBV5-1 to TRBJ2-1, with unresolved D. Per germline, CDR1 SGHRS and CDR2 YFSETQ. Trimming took off 3 bases at V and 9 bases at J, with 10 bases between the two ends. The CDR3 totals 12 residues. The CDR3 DNA reads as TGCGCCAGCAGCTCGAACTGGGCTGAGCAGTTCTTC. This encodes CASSSNWAEQFF.

This chain uses TRBV5-1 with TRBJ2-3; D uncertain. The CDR3 is 13 residues long. V was shortened by 4 bases and J by 4 bases, with 10 bases between the two germline ends. Germline lookup yields CDR1 SGHRS and CDR2 YFSETQ. The CDR3 here is CASSPLGADTQYF. CDR3 nucleotide sequence: TGCGCCAGCAGCCCGCTGGGCGCAGATACGCAGTATTTT.

This clone has a single count. CDR3 sequence reads: CSVETGEAFF. The DNA of the CDR3 is TGCAGCGTTGAAACGGGGGAAGCTTTCTTT. The chain has TRBV29-1 and TRBJ1-1; D is uncertain. The CDR3 contains 10 residues. In germline, CDR1 is SQVTM, CDR2 ANQGSEA. The germline V and J ends were trimmed by 2 bases and 8 bases, with 6 bases remaining between them.

The chain recombines TRBV5-1 with TRBJ1-1; 9 nucleotides line up with TRBD1. Trimming at V came to 4 bases and at J to 0 bases, leaving 4 bases not matched to a gene. The CDR3 has 15 amino acids. The germline V gene has CDR1 SGHRS and CDR2 YFSETQ. CDR3 sequence (DNA): TGCGCCAGCAGCGGGGGACAGGGCTTGAACACTGAAGCTTTCTTT. It encodes CASSGGQGLNTEAFF.

This clone was seen only a few times. V is TRBV9 and J is TRBJ2-7; D is perhaps TRBD1 or TRBD2 (5 bases each). This CDR3 is built from 14 residues. The germline CDR1 and CDR2 sequences are SGDLS and YYNGEE. Trimming stripped 8 bases from V and 2 bases from J, with 17 bases between. DNA for the CDR3: TGTGCCAGTTCCCTGGGACGGGTGCCCTACGAGCAGTACTTC. As protein: CASSLGRVPYEQYF. Filled out from reference TRBV9 and TRBJ2-7, the complete variable domain reads DSGVTQTPKHLITATGQRVTLRCSPRSGDLSVYWYQQSLDQGLQFLIQYYNGEERAKGNILERFSAQQFPDLHSELNLSSLELGDSALYFCASSLGRVPYEQYFGPGTRLTVT.

The chain combines TRBV7-9 with TRBJ2-7, with D unclear. CDR3 length: 13 amino acids. Trimming shortened V by 0 bases and J by 3 bases, and 6 bases separated the two germline ends. Per the germline V gene, CDR1 is SEHNR and CDR2 is FQNEAQ (reference sequence). The CDR3 DNA follows: TGTGCCAGCAGCTTAGCGGTCGGCTACGAGCAGTACTTC. Protein: CASSLAVGYEQYF.

This CDR3 reads CASTSAYEQYF. The CDR3 coding sequence is TGTGCCAGCACTAGCGCCTACGAGCAGTACTTC. J is TRBJ2-7 and V is TRBV28, with a possible D match to TRBD2 (6 bases). CDR1 and CDR2 from the germline V gene are MDHEN and SYDVKM. V lost 7 bases, J lost 2 bases, and 6 bases lay in between. This CDR3 has 11 residues.

This clone has only one observation. V gene TRBV29-1 combines with J gene TRBJ1-2; no clear D gene. V was clipped by 5 bases and J by 1 base, with 20 bases between them. The CDR3 loop spans 16 amino acids. Germline CDR1 is SQVTM and CDR2 is ANQGSEA. CDR3 sequence: CSVLSYGQAGNYGYTF. The CDR3 region has the DNA TGCAGCGTTTTGTCTTATGGGCAGGCAGGTAACTATGGCTACACCTTC. Full variable domain (remainder filled in from reference TRBV29-1 and TRBJ1-2): SAVISQKPSRDICQRGTSLTIQCQVDSQVTMMFWYRQQPGQSLTLIATANQGSEATYESGFVIDKFPISRPNLTFSTLTVSNMSPEDSSIYLCSVLSYGQAGNYGYTFGSGTRLTVV.

The CDR3 loop is CASGLAGTYEQYF. The CDR3 coding sequence is TGCGCCAGCGGACTAGCGGGAACCTACGAGCAGTACTTC. V and J are TRBV10-2 and TRBJ2-7; 12 bases fit TRBD2. The V gene end was trimmed by 8 bases and the J gene end by 2 bases; junction bases not matched to a gene: 1. Germline V gives CDR1 WSHSY, CDR2 SAAADI. This CDR3 spans 13 amino acids.

The gene calls are TRBV27 and TRBJ2-3; TRBD1 or TRBD2 may be the D gene (5 bases each). Germline V lookup: CDR1 MNHEY, CDR2 SMNVEV (reference sequence). Deletions cut 7 bases from V and 0 bases from J, with 11 bases between. The CDR3 is made up of 14 amino acids. CDR3 bases: TGTGCCAGCATGTCTGGGACCAGCACAGATACGCAGTATTTT. Translated, it gives CASMSGTSTDTQYF.

V and J are TRBV6-6 and TRBJ2-3; the D is unclear. CDR3 length equals 12 residues. The germline CDR1 and CDR2 sequences are MNHNY and SVGAGI (reference sequence). The V and J ends lost 3 bases and 6 bases respectively, with 7 bases between them. DNA for the CDR3: TGTGCCAGCAGTTATGGGCCCGATACGCAGTATTTT. Amino acids: CASSYGPDTQYF.

The chain couples TRBV5-1 to TRBJ2-7; D ambiguous. Germline-derived CDR1 and CDR2 are SGHRS and YFSETQ. The CDR3 has 13 residues. V lost 5 bases, J lost 4 bases, and 13 bases lay in between. The CDR3, as DNA: TGCGCCAGCAGACCGCGTGCAGGATACGAGCAGTACTTC. It yields the protein CASRPRAGYEQYF.

V is TRBV7-2 and J is TRBJ2-1; D unclear. CDR1 and CDR2 from the germline V gene are SGHTA and FQGNSA. V lost 3 bases and J lost 0, with 9 bases in between. The CDR3 has 15 residues. The CDR3 reads CASSFQSSSYNEQFF. In DNA form, the CDR3 reads TGTGCCAGCAGCTTTCAGTCGAGCTCCTACAATGAGCAGTTCTTC.

This clone was recorded once. The chain joins TRBV6-1 to TRBJ2-3; D is unclear. The CDR3 is 13 residues long. Deletions cut 5 bases from V and 1 base from J, with 7 bases between. CDR1 and CDR2 from the germline V gene are MNHNS and SASEGT. The CDR3 sequence is CASSSVGTDTQYF. CDR3 in DNA: TGTGCCAGCAGTTCGGTGGGCACAGATACGCAGTATTTT.

This sequence joins TRBV6-5 and TRBJ1-2; no clear D. V was cut by 5 bases and J by 4 bases, with 8 bases left in between. Germline V gene data show CDR1 as MNHEY and CDR2 as SVGAGI. The CDR3 has 12 residues. CDR3 in amino acids: CASSPGSYGYTF. The DNA of the CDR3 is TGTGCCAGCAGTCCGGGCAGCTATGGCTACACCTTC.

The chain recombines TRBV7-9 with TRBJ2-5; TRBD1 aligns across 10 bases. The CDR3 contains 15 residues. V shed 4 bases, J shed 5 bases, and the junction held 7 bases outside the gene matches. Germline V CDR1 and CDR2: SEHNR, FQNEAQ (reference sequence). CDR3 protein: CASSSRQGARETQYF. The CDR3, as DNA: TGTGCCAGCAGCTCACGACAGGGGGCTAGGGAGACCCAGTACTTC.

The chain combines TRBV29-1 with TRBJ2-7, with 9 bases aligning to TRBD2. The CDR3 has 15 residues. With V trimmed by 4 bases and J by 2 bases, 9 bases remained unmatched. Germline-derived CDR1 and CDR2 are SQVTM and ANQGSEA. Here the CDR3 DNA reads TGCAGCGTTGCCCCCACTAGCGGGCCTCCCTACGAGCAGTACTTC. This gives the protein CSVAPTSGPPYEQYF.

The chain carries TRBV5-4 and TRBJ2-7, with D perhaps matching TRBD1 (5 bases). This CDR3 is 16 amino acids long. The germline CDR1 and CDR2 sequences are SGHNT and YYREEE (reference sequence). Deletions cut 4 bases from V and 0 bases from J, with 17 bases between. The CDR3 loop is CASSPRGATSSYEQYF. The CDR3 coding sequence is TGTGCCAGCAGCCCCCGTGGGGCGACAAGCTCCTACGAGCAGTACTTC.

The chain joins TRBV4-3 to TRBJ1-4, with D possibly TRBD1 on 5 matching bases. Looked up from germline, CDR1 is LGHNA and CDR2 is YSLEER. This CDR3 is 16 amino acids long. V shed 4 bases and J shed 6 bases, with 18 bases lying between them. CDR3 sequence (DNA): TGCGCCAGCAGCCCCACCATGGGGGGGTTCGATGAAAAACTGTTTTTT. It is translated as CASSPTMGGFDEKLFF.

The chain recombines TRBV6-6 with TRBJ1-5, with 11 bases lining up with TRBD1. The CDR3 runs to 14 residues. From germline, CDR1 is MNHNY and CDR2 SVGAGI (reference sequence). V lost 8 bases, J lost 6 bases, and 6 bases stayed unmatched. CDR3 DNA sequence: TGTGCCAGCGGGACAGGGGGAAATATTCAGCCCCAGCATTTT. Translating gives CASGTGGNIQPQHF.

J is TRBJ2-7 and V is TRBV27, with TRBD1 matching 10 bases. Germline V gives CDR1 MNHEY, CDR2 SMNVEV (reference sequence). J gave up 0 bases and V 6 bases, and 2 bases lay outside the gene matches. The CDR3 length is 14 residues. CDR3 region: CASSRDRGSYEQYF. In nucleotides, the CDR3 is TGTGCCAGCAGCAGGGACAGGGGCTCCTACGAGCAGTACTTC.

The rearrangement joins TRBV27 to TRBJ2-7, with 12 bases that match TRBD2. V was pared by 3 bases and J by 2 bases, with 2 bases of the junction left unmatched. CDR3 size: 15 residues. From germline, CDR1 is MNHEY and CDR2 SMNVEV (reference sequence). For the CDR3, the DNA is TGTGCCAGCAGTTTTAGACTAGCGGGGGCCTACGAGCAGTACTTC. Encoded protein: CASSFRLAGAYEQYF.

The V gene is TRBV11-2, the J gene TRBJ2-3; possible D gene TRBD2, 5 bases. V was cut by 5 bases and J by 2 bases, with 11 bases left in between. The germline gives CDR1 SGHAT, CDR2 FQNNGV. This CDR3 is 14 amino acids long. CDR3 DNA: TGTGCCAGCAGCGAAGCGGTTTACACAGATACGCAGTATTTT. This codes for CASSEAVYTDTQYF.

CDR3 loop: CASSQRRGAVSNEKLFF. CDR3 sequence (DNA): TGTGCCAGCAGCCAACGCCGCGGGGCGGTATCCAATGAAAAACTGTTTTTT. This sequence joins TRBV14 and TRBJ1-4; D perhaps matches TRBD1 (5 bases). The CDR3 is 17 residues long. V lost 2 bases and J lost 5, with 18 bases in between. Germline V gives CDR1 SGHDN, CDR2 FVKESK.

This clone was detected only once. This chain links TRBV29-1 with TRBJ2-2; 9 bases are a match to TRBD2. Per germline, CDR1 SQVTM and CDR2 ANQGSEA. The CDR3 extends over 20 amino acids. The ends lost 6 bases at V and 5 bases at J; junction bases unmatched: 25. CDR3 in amino acids: CSVTFVYREGGGAGTGELFF. CDR3 nucleotide sequence: TGCAGCGTCACTTTTGTTTATCGGGAGGGCGGGGGGGCCGGTACCGGGGAGCTGTTTTTT.

A few counts support this clone. The J gene is TRBJ2-7, the V gene TRBV27; TRBD1 matches at 7 bases. CDR1 MNHEY and CDR2 SMNVEV come from the germline V gene (reference sequence). This CDR3 comprises 14 residues. Trimming at V came to 0 bases and at J to 3 bases, leaving 2 bases not matched to a gene. CDR3 in DNA: TGTGCCAGCAGTTTATCGAGGACAGGCTACGAGCAGTACTTC. Its translation: CASSLSRTGYEQYF.

The rearrangement uses TRBV7-6 and TRBJ2-3; D uncertain. The CDR3 spans 12 residues. V lost 3 bases and J 6 bases, leaving 7 bases between the germline ends. Germline lookup yields CDR1 SGHVS and CDR2 FNYEAQ. CDR3 residues: CASSFTADTQYF. CDR3 coding DNA: TGTGCCAGCAGCTTCACTGCCGATACGCAGTATTTT.

This rearrangement joins TRBV11-2 to TRBJ1-1, with D unresolved. The CDR3 extends over 14 amino acids. V was trimmed by 5 bases and J by 0 bases, leaving 10 bases between them. The germline gives CDR1 SGHAT, CDR2 FQNNGV. CDR3 in amino acids: CASSDPRMNTEAFF. The CDR3 nucleotides read TGTGCCAGCAGCGACCCGAGGATGAACACTGAAGCTTTCTTT.

The J gene is TRBJ1-1, the V gene TRBV7-2, with TRBD1 as a possible D gene (5 bases). Trimming pared 7 bases from V and 1 base from J, leaving 16 bases between. The germline V gene encodes CDR1 SGHTA and CDR2 FQGNSA. The CDR3 is 15 amino acids. The CDR3 DNA is TGTGCCAGCACCCTCCGCGGCGGGGGGAACACTGAAGCTTTCTTT. Amino acid sequence: CASTLRGGGNTEAFF.

The chain couples TRBV7-8 to TRBJ1-2; D is undetermined. The CDR3 has 13 residues. Looked up from germline, CDR1 is SGHVS and CDR2 is FQNEAQ. The V end lost 3 bases, the J end lost 6 bases, and 11 bases lay between the germline ends. Here the CDR3 reads CASSFIQSDGYTF. The DNA of the CDR3 is TGTGCCAGCAGCTTCATTCAATCTGATGGCTACACCTTC.